This T cell receptor beta chain was recorded in a study of blood T cell repertoires in COVID-19. The overall study: From the United States, Italy and Spain came samples of acute and convalescent COVID-19. The cDNA or gDNA used as material had been derived from T cells, B-cell-depleted T cells, or PBMCs.

Original analysis: Amplifying reference gene primers gave estimates of nucleated cell counts. Some clones are missing from TCRdb's copy, which holds only in-frame ones; the method was immunoSEQ multiplex PCR. The V and J calls and clone size are taken from that table; D and trimming were inferred from the DNA. The sample holds approximately 270,000 clones; around 83% are singletons and the top ten take about 9.6%. Trimming cost V 0 bases and J 0 bases, with 11 bases left between them. This CDR3 is built from 16 residues. Germline CDR1 is SNHLY and CDR2 is FYNNEI. The TCR was taken from a man older than 75 with acute or convalescent COVID-19. Input material: peripheral blood. J is TRBJ1-1 and V is TRBV2; D is unclear. This CDR3 is CASSEARQSMNTEAFF. The CDR3 region has the DNA TGTGCCAGCAGTGAAGCGCGGCAGTCAATGAACACTGAAGCTTTCTTT.